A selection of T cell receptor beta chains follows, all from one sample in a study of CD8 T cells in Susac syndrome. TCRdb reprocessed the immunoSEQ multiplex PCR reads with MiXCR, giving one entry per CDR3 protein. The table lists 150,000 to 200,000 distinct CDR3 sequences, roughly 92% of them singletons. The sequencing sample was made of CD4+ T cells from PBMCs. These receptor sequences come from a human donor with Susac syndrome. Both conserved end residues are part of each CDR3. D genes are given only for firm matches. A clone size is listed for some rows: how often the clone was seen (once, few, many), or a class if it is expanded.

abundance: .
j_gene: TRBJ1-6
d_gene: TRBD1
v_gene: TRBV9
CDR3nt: TGTGCCAGCAGCGTAGCGGGACAGAGCTCCTATAATTCACCCCTCCACTTT
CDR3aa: CASSVAGQSSYNSPLHF

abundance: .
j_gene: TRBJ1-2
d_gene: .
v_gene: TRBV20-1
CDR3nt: TGCAGTGCTAGAGGCGGGGGGGGTTCGGACTATGGCTACACCTTC
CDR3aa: CSARGGGGSDYGYTF

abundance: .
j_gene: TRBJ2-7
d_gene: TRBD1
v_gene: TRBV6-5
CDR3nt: TGTGCCAGCAGCTACCCTCTAGGGGACAGGGGCGCCTACGAGCAGTACTTC
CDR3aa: CASSYPLGDRGAYEQYF

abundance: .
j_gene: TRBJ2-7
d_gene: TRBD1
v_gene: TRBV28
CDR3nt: TGTGCCAGCAGTCAATTTAGACAGGGAGCCTACGAGCAGTACTTC
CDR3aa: CASSQFRQGAYEQYF

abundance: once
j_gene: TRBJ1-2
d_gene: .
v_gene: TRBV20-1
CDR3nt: TGCAGTGCTAGAGATCCGTTGCAGCTAACTAACTATGGCTACACCTTC
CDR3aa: CSARDPLQLTNYGYTF

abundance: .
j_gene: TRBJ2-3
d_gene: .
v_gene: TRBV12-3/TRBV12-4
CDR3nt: TGTGCCAGCAACAAAAGGAGTGATACGCAGTATTTT
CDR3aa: CASNKRSDTQYF

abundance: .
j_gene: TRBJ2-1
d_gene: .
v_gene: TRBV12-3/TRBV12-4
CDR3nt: TGTGCCAGCAGTCCGCACAGGGACCTGGGGGGTGAGCAGTTCTTC
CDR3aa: CASSPHRDLGGEQFF

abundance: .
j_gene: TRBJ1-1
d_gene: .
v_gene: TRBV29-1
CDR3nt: TGCAGCGTTTGGGGGGGGCCGAACACTGAAGCTTTCTTT
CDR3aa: CSVWGGPNTEAFF

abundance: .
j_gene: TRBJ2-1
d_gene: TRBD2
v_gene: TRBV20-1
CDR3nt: TGCAGTGCCCCTGGACTAGCGGGGGGGCGGGGAGGTGAGCAGTTCTTC
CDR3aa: CSAPGLAGGRGGEQFF

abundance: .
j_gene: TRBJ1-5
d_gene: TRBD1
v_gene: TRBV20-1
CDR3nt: TGCAGTGCTGAACAGGGGAACAATCAGCCCCAGCATTTT
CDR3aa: CSAEQGNNQPQHF

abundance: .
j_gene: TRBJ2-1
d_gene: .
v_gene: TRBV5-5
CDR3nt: TGTGCCAGCGGTCGGGACACCCAATTCTCCTACAATGAGCAGTTCTTC
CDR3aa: CASGRDTQFSYNEQFF

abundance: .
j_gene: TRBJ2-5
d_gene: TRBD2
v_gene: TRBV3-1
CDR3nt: TGTGCCAGCAGCCAAGCAGCGGGGGGGGCGACCCAGTACTTC
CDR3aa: CASSQAAGGATQYF